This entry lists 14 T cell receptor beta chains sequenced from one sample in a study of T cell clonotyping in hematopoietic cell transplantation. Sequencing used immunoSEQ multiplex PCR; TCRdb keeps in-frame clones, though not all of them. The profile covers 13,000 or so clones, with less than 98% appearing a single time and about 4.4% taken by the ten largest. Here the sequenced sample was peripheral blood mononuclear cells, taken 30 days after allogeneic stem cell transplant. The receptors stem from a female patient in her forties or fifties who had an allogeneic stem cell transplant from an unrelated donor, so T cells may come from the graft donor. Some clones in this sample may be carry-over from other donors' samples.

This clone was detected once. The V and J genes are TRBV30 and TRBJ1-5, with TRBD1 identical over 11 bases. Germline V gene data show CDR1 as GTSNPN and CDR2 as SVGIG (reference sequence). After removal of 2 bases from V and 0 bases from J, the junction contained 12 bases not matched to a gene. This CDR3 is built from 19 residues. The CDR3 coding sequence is TGTGCCTGGAGTCCCGATAGGGGGACAGGGGGTTATAGCAATCAGCCCCAGCATTTT. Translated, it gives CAWSPDRGTGGYSNQPQHF.

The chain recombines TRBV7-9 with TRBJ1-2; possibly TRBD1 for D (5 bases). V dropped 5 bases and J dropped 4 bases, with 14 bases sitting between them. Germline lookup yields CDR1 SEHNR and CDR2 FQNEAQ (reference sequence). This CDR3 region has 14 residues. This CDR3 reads CASSGATDLYGYTF. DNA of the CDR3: TGTGCCAGCAGCGGCGCGACAGATCTCTATGGCTACACCTTC.

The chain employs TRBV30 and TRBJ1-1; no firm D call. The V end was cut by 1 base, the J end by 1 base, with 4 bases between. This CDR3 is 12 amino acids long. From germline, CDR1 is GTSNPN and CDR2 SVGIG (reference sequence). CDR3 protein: CAWSERNTEAFF. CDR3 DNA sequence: TGTGCCTGGAGTGAACGGAACACTGAAGCTTTCTTT.

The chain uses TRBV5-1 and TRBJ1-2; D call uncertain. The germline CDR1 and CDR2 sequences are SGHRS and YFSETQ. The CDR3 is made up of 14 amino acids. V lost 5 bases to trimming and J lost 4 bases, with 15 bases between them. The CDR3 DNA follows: TGCGCCAGCAGGAACCAACAGACAACCTATGGCTACACCTTC. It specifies CASRNQQTTYGYTF.

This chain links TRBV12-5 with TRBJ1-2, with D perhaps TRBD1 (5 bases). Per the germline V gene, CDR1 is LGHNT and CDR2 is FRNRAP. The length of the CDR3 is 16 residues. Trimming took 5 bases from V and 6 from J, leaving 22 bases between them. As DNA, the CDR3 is TGTGCTAGTGGTCCCCCCGACAGCCAAAAGAAGAATGGCTACACCTTC. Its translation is CASGPPDSQKKNGYTF. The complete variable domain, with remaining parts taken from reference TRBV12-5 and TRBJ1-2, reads DARVTQTPRHKVTEMGQEVTMRCQPILGHNTVFWYRQTMMQGLELLAYFRNRAPLDDSGMPKDRFSAEMPDATLATLKIQPSEPRDSAVYFCASGPPDSQKKNGYTFGSGTRLTVV.

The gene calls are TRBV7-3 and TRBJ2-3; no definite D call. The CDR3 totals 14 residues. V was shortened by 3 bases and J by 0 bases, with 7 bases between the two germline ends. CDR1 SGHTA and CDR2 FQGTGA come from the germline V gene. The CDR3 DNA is TGTGCCAGCAGCTTGGGCCAGAGCACAGATACGCAGTATTTT. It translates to CASSLGQSTDTQYF.

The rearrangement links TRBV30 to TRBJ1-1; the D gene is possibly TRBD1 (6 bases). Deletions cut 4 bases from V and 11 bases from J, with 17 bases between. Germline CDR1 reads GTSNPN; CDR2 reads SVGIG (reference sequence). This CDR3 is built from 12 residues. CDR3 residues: CAWMGAGVKAFF. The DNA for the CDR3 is TGTGCCTGGATGGGGGCGGGGGTTAAGGCTTTCTTT.

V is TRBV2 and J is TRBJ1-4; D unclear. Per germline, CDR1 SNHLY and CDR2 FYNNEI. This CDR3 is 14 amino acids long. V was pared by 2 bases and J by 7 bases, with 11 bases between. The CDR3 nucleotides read TGTGCCAGCAGTGAATACAGCGGAGGTGAAAAACTGTTTTTT. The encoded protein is CASSEYSGGEKLFF.

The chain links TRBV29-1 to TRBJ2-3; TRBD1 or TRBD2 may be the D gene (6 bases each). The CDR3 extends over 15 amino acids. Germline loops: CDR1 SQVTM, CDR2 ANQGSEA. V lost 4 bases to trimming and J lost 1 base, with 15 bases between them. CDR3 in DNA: TGCAGCGTTGCTTGGGGGGCAGCTCGCACAGATACGCAGTATTTT. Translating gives CSVAWGAARTDTQYF.

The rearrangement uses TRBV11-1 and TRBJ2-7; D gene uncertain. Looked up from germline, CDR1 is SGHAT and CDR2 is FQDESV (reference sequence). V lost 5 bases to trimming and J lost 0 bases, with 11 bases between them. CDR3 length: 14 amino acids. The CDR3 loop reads CASSNLAASYEQYF. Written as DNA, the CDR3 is TGTGCCAGCAGCAATCTCGCAGCCTCCTACGAGCAGTACTTC.

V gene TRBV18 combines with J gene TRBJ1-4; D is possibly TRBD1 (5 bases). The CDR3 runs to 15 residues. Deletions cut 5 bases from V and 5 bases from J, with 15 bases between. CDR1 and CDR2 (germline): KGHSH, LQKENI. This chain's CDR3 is CASSTRQFLNEKLFF. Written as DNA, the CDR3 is TGTGCCAGCTCAACACGACAGTTCTTAAATGAAAAACTGTTTTTT. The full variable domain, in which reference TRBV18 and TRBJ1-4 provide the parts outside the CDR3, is NAGVMQNPRHLVRRRGQEARLRCSPMKGHSHVYWYRQLPEEGLKFMVYLQKENIIDESGMPKERFSAEFPKEGPSILRIQQVVRGDSAAYFCASSTRQFLNEKLFFGSGTQLSVL.

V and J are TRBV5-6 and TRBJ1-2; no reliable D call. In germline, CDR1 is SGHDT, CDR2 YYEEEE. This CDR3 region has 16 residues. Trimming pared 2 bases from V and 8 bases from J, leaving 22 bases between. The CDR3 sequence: CASSFLPHGIRSGYTF. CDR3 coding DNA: TGTGCCAGCAGCTTTCTTCCGCACGGTATCCGCTCCGGCTACACCTTC.

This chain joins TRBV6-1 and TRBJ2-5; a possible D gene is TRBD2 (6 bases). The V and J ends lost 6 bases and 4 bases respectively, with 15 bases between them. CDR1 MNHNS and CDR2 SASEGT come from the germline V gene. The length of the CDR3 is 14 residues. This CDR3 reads CASSGTSRGETQYF. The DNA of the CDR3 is TGTGCCAGCAGCGGGACTTCCCGGGGAGAGACCCAGTACTTC.

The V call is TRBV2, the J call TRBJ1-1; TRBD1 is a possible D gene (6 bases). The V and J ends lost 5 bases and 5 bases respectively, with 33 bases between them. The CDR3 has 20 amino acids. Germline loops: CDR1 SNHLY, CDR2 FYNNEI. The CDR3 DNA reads TGTGCCAGCAGTCCCTGGGACATAACCCTCGACAGGCCAGGAGGTACTGAAGCTTTCTTT. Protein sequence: CASSPWDITLDRPGGTEAFF. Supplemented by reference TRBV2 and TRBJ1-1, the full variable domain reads EPEVTQTPSHQVTQMGQEVILRCVPISNHLYFYWYRQILGQKVEFLVSFYNNEISEKSEIFDDQFSVERPDGSNFTLKIRSTKLEDSAMYFCASSPWDITLDRPGGTEAFFGQGTRLTVV.